This TCR beta chain was recorded in a study of blood T cell repertoires in COVID-19 (dated by TCRdb to about 2020). As for the study more broadly: Samples from collaborators originated in the United States, Italy and Spain and spanned both the acute and convalescent phases of COVID-19. Where available, HLA class I and class II types were obtained from metadata supplied by the sample provider rather than from assay-based typing. Subjects who had been exposed to COVID-19, were actively infected with it, or had recovered from it provided the deeply sampled blood TCRbeta repertoires that made up the dataset. The samples were drawn from two sources: the first 160 participants of the ongoing ImmuneRACE study, and 950 to 1,500 subjects contributed by 6 global collaborators. The repertoires were made available in a free public database intended to serve as a resource for research on the immune response to SARS-CoV-2. Nearly every sample came with metadata listing a de-identified subject ID, COVID-19 status, age in years and sex. The material from the prospective study consisted of cDNA or gDNA derived from T cells, B-cell-depleted T cells, or PBMCs. What the research found in general, with its limitations: The quantity of clinical and demographic metadata differed by source and by participant and was supplied without curation.

Each collaborating institution followed its own protocols to collect whole blood in K2EDTA tubes. For TCRbeta analysis, collaborators shipped samples in one of three forms: frozen whole blood, isolated PBMCs, or DNA extracted from either of those sample types. Trimming takes 6 bases from V and 4 bases from J, and the germline ends sit 15 bases apart. The germline V gene supplies CDR1 MNHEY and CDR2 SVGAGI. The CDR3 sequence holds 15 residues, the cysteine and phenylalanine included. Only the CDR3 part of the read is kept: 45 bases, read in frame from the first base. TCRbeta CDR3 regions were amplified from genomic DNA using the immunoSEQ Assay, a bias-controlled multiplex PCR. Regarding the original processing steps: The number of nucleated cells in each sample was estimated from the amplification of reference gene primers within the assay. Sequence reads were collapsed and filtered to measure the absolute abundance of every unique TCRbeta CDR3 rearrangement. For each sample, productive Simpson clonality was calculated as the square root of Simpson's diversity index over productive rearrangements. This immuneACCESS table, as held by TCRdb, lists in-frame sequences with V and J called but not all clones. Of the missing ones, under half trace to an unresolved V gene in checked studies; the others have no known cause. For V, J and clone size, that table is used; D and trimming come from the DNA. The sample table shows about 240,000 clones, and approximately 86% are seen once. In total, the top ten clones hold over 6% of the sample.

Note on this clone: What this receptor recognizes is not known. Within one base of it there is no much larger clone, and no base qualities were kept.

Material: peripheral blood. The rearranged segments are TRBV6-5 and TRBJ2-2, with a weak D call of TRBD1 (6 bases match). The clonotype comes from a woman between 65 and 79 years old with active or convalescent COVID-19. The bases read TGTGCCAGCAGCGCCATGGGACAAATCACCGGGGAGCTGTTTTTT. Its amino acids are CASSAMGQITGELFF.